The text below deals with one T cell receptor beta chain. Antigen: not known. Germline loops: CDR1 SNHLY, CDR2 FYNNEI. The trim removed 6 bases at V and 0 bases at J, leaving 6 bases unmatched. This CDR3 has 15 residues. The data stem from a study of radiation and T cells in renal cell carcinoma. General observations from the study: In blood, top tumor clones expanded by 2 weeks, shrinking by 4.

Produced via immunoSEQ multiplex PCR; TCRdb's table is partial and in-frame only. The sample includes 150,000 to 180,000 clones, roughly 87% of them seen just once. Noted time point: blood 2 weeks post-SBRT. As to treatment: 15 Gy SBRT to primary tumor, nephrectomy 4 weeks later. Serial blood draws occurred at baseline and 2 and 4 weeks post-SBRT. The patient's renal cell carcinoma had clear cell pathology. The TCR originated in a woman in her fifties or sixties with renal cell carcinoma. The V and J genes are TRBV2 and TRBJ1-2; 8 bases are shared with TRBD1. Specimen: blood, collected from a patient whose treatment included radiotherapy and nephrectomy. The CDR3 is CASSAYRGANYGYTF. The DNA of the CDR3 is TGTGCCAGCAGCGCCTACAGGGGGGCTAACTATGGCTACACCTTC.